This passage covers 8 T cell receptor beta chains from one sample sequenced in a study of response to subunit inactivated influenza vaccine. TCRdb redid the calling of the RT-PCR reads with MiXCR, one entry per CDR3 protein. This sample yields 550,000 to 800,000 distinct CDR3 sequences, of which 11% to 15% are seen a single time; 6% to 7% belongs to the top ten. The input for sequencing was PBMCs from blood, taken roughly 15 days before vaccination. These receptors came from a man aged 45-60 years who received an inactivated influenza vaccine.

CDR3 DNA sequence: TGTGCCTCTGAATGGGGTAGCGGGAGCGCCAGCGGGGAGCTGTTTTTT. Amino acids: CASEWGSGSASGELFF. The V and J genes are TRBV30 and TRBJ2-2, with 9 bases identical to TRBD2. Germline assignment: CDR1 GTSNPN and CDR2 SVGIG (reference sequence). The CDR3 loop spans 16 amino acids. V gave up 7 bases and J gave up 7 bases; unmatched junction bases: 16. Using reference TRBV30 and TRBJ2-2 for the parts outside the CDR3, the full variable domain is SQTIHQWPATLVQPVGSPLSLECTVEGTSNPNLYWYRQAAGRGLQLLFYSVGIGQISSEVPQNLSASRPQDRQFILSSKKLLLSDSGFYLCASEWGSGSASGELFFGEGSRLTVL.

In its sample, this clonotype was seen a few times. The V and J genes are TRBV2 and TRBJ2-5; tentative D call: TRBD2 (6 bases). Germline assignment: CDR1 SNHLY and CDR2 FYNNEI. The CDR3 loop spans 13 amino acids. V was pared by 7 bases and J by 2 bases, with 11 bases between. CDR3 amino acids: CASMAGRQETQYF. The CDR3 DNA sequence: TGTGCCAGCATGGCGGGGCGGCAAGAGACCCAGTACTTC.

The J gene is TRBJ2-5, the V gene TRBV7-2; D call uncertain. The CDR3 runs 12 residues. From germline, CDR1 is SGHTA and CDR2 FQGNSA. Trimming removed 7 bases from V and 5 bases from J, with 11 bases in between. For the CDR3, the DNA is TGTGCCAGCATCTTGGGCAGGGAGACCCAGTACTTC. Its translation is CASILGRETQYF.

This clonotype was found a few times. The rearrangement links TRBV28 to TRBJ2-5; TRBD2 is a possible D gene (6 bases). Trimming removed 3 bases at V and 4 bases at J, with 15 bases between. The CDR3 has 15 residues. The V gene's germline CDR1 is MDHEN and CDR2 SYDVKM. CDR3 loop: CASSLEGPQGETQYF. In DNA form, the CDR3 reads TGTGCCAGCAGTTTGGAGGGTCCCCAGGGAGAGACCCAGTACTTC.

This rearrangement joins TRBV12-3 or TRBV12-4 to TRBJ2-7; 8 bases agree with TRBD1. The CDR3 has 15 amino acids. The junction had 14 bases not matched to a gene; V was cut back by 7 bases and J by 6 bases. This CDR3 is CASIPGQGLMGEQYF. The CDR3 bases are TGTGCCAGCATACCCGGACAGGGTTTGATGGGCGAGCAGTACTTC.

This chain uses TRBV12-3 or TRBV12-4 with TRBJ2-1; 12 bases match TRBD2. The CDR3 is made up of 15 amino acids. The trim removed 6 bases at V and 8 bases at J, leaving 8 bases unmatched. The CDR3 spells CASSPRTSGNDEQFF. In nucleotides, the CDR3 is TGTGCCAGCAGCCCTAGGACTAGCGGGAACGATGAGCAGTTCTTC.

At least ten counts were recorded for this clonotype. The chain couples TRBV29-1 to TRBJ2-7, with TRBD1 matching over 8 bases. V lost 7 bases to trimming and J lost 2 bases; unmatched junction nucleotides: 7. This CDR3 is built from 13 residues. Germline V gene sequence: CDR1 SQVTM, CDR2 ANQGSEA. The DNA for the CDR3 is TGCAGCGCCGGACAGGGAACGACCTACGAGCAGTACTTC. This gives the protein CSAGQGTTYEQYF.

This clonotype has just a few counts. This rearrangement joins TRBV7-2 to TRBJ2-7; TRBD2 matches at 8 bases. The CDR3 extends over 17 amino acids. Trimming at V came to 1 base and at J to 3 bases, leaving 11 bases not matched to a gene. CDR1 SGHTA and CDR2 FQGNSA come from the germline V gene. The CDR3 DNA sequence: TGTGCCAGCAGCTTAGGGGGAACCGGGACTAGTGGCTACGAGCAGTACTTC. Translating it yields CASSLGGTGTSGYEQYF.